Listed below are T cell receptor beta chains from one sample, sequenced in a study of T cell responses to AZD1222 COVID-19 vaccine. Sequencing used immunoSEQ multiplex PCR; TCRdb keeps in-frame clones, though not all of them. The profile covers around 140,000 clones, with 90% appearing a single time and approximately 1.6% taken by the ten largest. Material: peripheral blood, obtained on day 0 of AZD1222 vaccination. These receptors all stem from an adult in good health. The CDR3 runs from the conserved cysteine through the conserved F or W.

V gene,CDR3 protein
TRBV2,CATTADRVNQPQHF
TRBV2,CATQTRAIDLGYTF
TRBV5-1,CASSQDSNNYGYTF
TRBV4-3,CASSQDKVGGNTDTQYF
TRBV7-3,CASSLRAGADTEAFF
TRBV27,CASSHSQETQYF
TRBV28,CASSSPVVAEGYEQYF
TRBV4-3,CASSQDPKAGSYGYTF
TRBV7-8,CASSPRENYGYTF
TRBV12-3/TRBV12-4,CAIEGPGPGELFF
TRBV6-5,CASSYSKVRGTEAFF
TRBV6-2/TRBV6-3,CASSISYNEQFF
TRBV6-4,CASSGRATDTQYF
TRBV7-9,CASSPNRGQTFSNGYTF
TRBV5-4,CASSTGANYGYTF
TRBV7-8,CASINRVGRVTYNEQFF
TRBV9,CASSVHPAGPTNTGELFF
TRBV27,CASLGSPYEQYF
TRBV27,CASSSTGLAGPEFF
TRBV7-2,CASSFHSNQPQHF
TRBV5-6,CASSFGGDTQYF
TRBV6-4,CASSGTSGTDTQYF
TRBV4-1,CASSQEGDRVLYQPQHF
TRBV3-1/TRBV3-2,CASSQVVGLEQFF
TRBV29-1,CSVGADYDNQPQHF
TRBV7-9,CASSTQGGSTEAFF
TRBV6-2/TRBV6-3,CASSYSNRGRGRFGYTF
TRBV5-4,CASSLARADRGANSPLHF
TRBV28,CASRVGGTSNQPQHF